The present entry profiles one T cell receptor beta chain with its context. Its antigen remains undetermined. Base quality data are lacking; no much larger clone is found one base away. This sample is drawn from a study of OX40 agonist ivuxolimab in advanced cancers. Notes on the research overall: The costimulatory receptor OX40 (CD134) was targeted by ivuxolimab, a fully human IgG2 agonistic monoclonal antibody. Peripheral TCRbeta sequencing aimed to test whether ivuxolimab altered TCR sequence diversity and caused clonal T-cell expansion. A male proportion of roughly 80% and a mean age of 60 years, ranging from 23 to 79, were recorded for the dose-escalation cohort. Prior anti-PD-1, anti-PD-L1 or anti-CTLA-4 therapy was permitted, and checkpoint inhibitors had been received by 30% to 40% of dose-escalation patients. Of the roughly 52 dose-escalation patients, hepatocellular carcinoma was present in about 20, melanoma in approximately 15, renal cell carcinoma in 9 and head and neck cancer in 9. The paper describes the monotherapy dose-escalation part (N ≈ 52 patients) of the phase I trial of ivuxolimab. Intravenous ivuxolimab was administered to patients every 2 weeks at six dose levels: 0.01, 0.1, 0.3, 1.5, 3 and 10 mg/kg. Partial responses occurred in three dose-escalation patients, of whom one had hepatocellular carcinoma and two had cutaneous melanoma.

There are 12 amino acids in the CDR3, from cysteine to phenylalanine inclusive. The retained sequence is limited to the CDR3, 36 bases, with the frame set at the first base. CDR1 and CDR2 are read off the germline V gene as SGHDT and YYEEEE. Trimming at the junction amounts to 1 base on V and 6 bases on J, and the germline ends lie 5 bases apart. For sequencing of the TCRbeta CDR3 region, genomic DNA was extracted from the sorted cells. TCRbeta CDR3 regions were sequenced using the immunoSEQ Assay. TCRdb carries this immuneACCESS record with in-frame sequences only. Its versions omit some clonotypes, under half of them owing to an unresolved V gene in the studies checked, with the rest unexplained. The sample table contains 55,000 to 65,000 clones; only one count was recorded for 75% to 90% of them. The ten largest clones represent under 0.8% of the sample. Points the paper makes about the study in general: The antigen specificity of the clonally expanded peripheral T cells was not determined. Low levels of normalized T-cell clonal expansion were also seen in some nonresponding patients. Partial responders in the 0.1-3.0 mg/kg groups had among the lowest normalized peripheral clonal expansion, especially among CD8+ T cells. After ivuxolimab, more expanded clones were found on average in CD8+ T cells than in CD4+ T cells. At doses of 0.1 to 3.0 mg/kg, clonal expansion of both CD4+ and CD8+ blood T cells was observed from baseline to week 6.

Patients with autoimmune disease history or receiving systemic immunosuppression were excluded from the trial. Peripheral blood for TCR sequencing was collected from all dose cohorts at baseline, on cycle 4 day 1, and on cycle 7 day 1. Samples came from an open-label, multicenter, first-in-human phase I dose-escalation trial of ivuxolimab. The trial enrolled adults with locally advanced or metastatic head and neck squamous cell, hepatocellular, melanoma or renal cell carcinoma. Before TCR sequencing, CD4+ and CD8+ T cells were separately sorted from peripheral blood. This TCR was sampled from an adult with an advanced solid tumor such as melanoma, head and neck, liver or kidney cancer. Sequenced material: CD4+ or CD8+ T cells sorted from blood, taken in a trial of the OX40 agonist ivuxolimab. The rearranged segments are TRBV5-6 and TRBJ1-5, with the D gene not confidently named. The nucleotide sequence reads as follows: TGTGCCAGCAGCTTGTGGGCTCAGCCCCAGCATTTT. The encoded protein is CASSLWAQPQHF.